This passage covers 16 T cell receptor beta chains from one sample sequenced in a study of blood T cell repertoires in COVID-19. The assay was immunoSEQ multiplex PCR, and TCRdb's table has in-frame clones only and misses some. The sample lists 250,000 or so clones, 88% occurring once. The sample comprised peripheral blood. The receptor source for this set is a woman aged 55 to 70 with acute or convalescent COVID-19.

This clone was detected only once. The J gene is TRBJ2-7, the V gene TRBV11-2; D is uncertain. Trimming took off 3 bases at V and 2 bases at J, with 11 bases between the two ends. This CDR3 has 14 amino acids. In germline, CDR1 is SGHAT, CDR2 FQNNGV. The CDR3 nucleotides read TGTGCCAGCAGCTTCCCCCAGAAGACCTACGAGCAGTACTTC. Amino acid sequence: CASSFPQKTYEQYF.

V gene TRBV6-1 combines with J gene TRBJ1-2; D possibly corresponds to TRBD1 (5 bases). The CDR3 extends over 16 amino acids. Germline V gene data show CDR1 as MNHNS and CDR2 as SASEGT. Deletions cut 3 bases from V and 8 bases from J, with 22 bases between. CDR3 sequence reads: CASSEDLFFGGRGYTF. DNA for the CDR3: TGTGCCAGCAGTGAGGACCTTTTTTTCGGGGGAAGAGGCTACACCTTC.

The CDR3 DNA reads as TGTGCCAGCAGCGTCGACAGGGGCAGTGAAGCTTTCTTT. It is translated as CASSVDRGSEAFF. The chain recombines TRBV7-3 with TRBJ1-1, with 8 bases lining up with TRBD1. The germline CDR1 and CDR2 sequences are SGHTA and FQGTGA. This CDR3 is built from 13 residues. The trim removed 5 bases at V and 7 bases at J, leaving 6 bases unmatched. Full variable domain (missing parts from reference TRBV7-3 and TRBJ1-1): GAGVSQTPSNKVTEKGKYVELRCDPISGHTALYWYRQSLGQGPEFLIYFQGTGAADDSGLPNDRFFAVRPEGSVSTLKIQRTERGDSAVYLCASSVDRGSEAFFGQGTRLTVV.

The DNA of the CDR3 is TGTGCCAGCAGCTCCCCAGGGGCTTCTGGGGCCAACGTCCTGACTTTC. Protein: CASSSPGASGANVLTF. The chain has TRBV7-3 and TRBJ2-6; perhaps TRBD1 as D (6 bases). This CDR3 has 16 amino acids. V gave up 4 bases and J gave up 1 base, with 11 bases separating them. The germline gives CDR1 SGHTA, CDR2 FQGTGA.

This clone has only a few counts. This chain joins TRBV4-2 and TRBJ2-2, with 7 nucleotides matching TRBD2. This CDR3 is 17 amino acids long. Germline loops: CDR1 LGHNA, CDR2 YNFKEQ. V lost 0 bases to trimming and J lost 6 bases; unmatched junction nucleotides: 10. For the CDR3, the DNA is TGTGCCAGCAGCCAAGATGGATCAGCGGGAAGGTCCGGGGAGCTGTTTTTT. Translation: CASSQDGSAGRSGELFF.

The rearrangement links TRBV9 to TRBJ2-3; 9 positions agree with TRBD1. The CDR3 is 14 residues long. The V and J ends lost 2 bases and 3 bases, in that order; junction bases with no gene match: 1. Germline V gives CDR1 SGDLS, CDR2 YYNGEE. CDR3 region: CASSVGTGTDTQYF. CDR3 nucleotide sequence: TGTGCCAGCAGCGTCGGGACAGGGACAGATACGCAGTATTTT.

This chain connects TRBV11-2 to TRBJ2-7, with D possibly being TRBD1 (5 bases). V was trimmed by 3 bases and J by 2 bases, leaving 11 bases between them. This CDR3 spans 14 amino acids. Germline CDR1 SGHAT, CDR2 FQNNGV. The CDR3 is CASSFRTGPYEQYF. The CDR3 DNA sequence: TGTGCCAGCAGCTTCAGAACAGGACCCTACGAGCAGTACTTC. Together with reference TRBV11-2 and TRBJ2-7, the CDR3 gives the full variable domain: EAGVAQSPRYKIIEKRQSVAFWCNPISGHATLYWYQQILGQGPKLLIQFQNNGVVDDSQLPKDRFSAERLKGVDSTLKIQPAKLEDSAVYLCASSFRTGPYEQYFGPGTRLTVT.

The genes are TRBV30 and TRBJ1-1, with D possibly matching TRBD1 (6 bases). V lost 2 bases and J lost 1, with 20 bases in between. The CDR3 is 17 amino acids. Germline V lookup: CDR1 GTSNPN, CDR2 SVGIG (reference sequence). The chain's CDR3 is CAWSMRGLPGKNTEAFF. The CDR3 DNA follows: TGTGCCTGGAGTATGAGGGGGTTGCCTGGAAAGAACACTGAAGCTTTCTTT.

The chain has TRBV5-1 and TRBJ1-2; D might be TRBD1 (5 bases). Germline CDR1 SGHRS, CDR2 YFSETQ. The CDR3 sequence is 15 residues long. Trimming stripped 1 base from V and 7 bases from J, with 17 bases between. CDR3 residues: CASSLISGTGGGYTF. The CDR3 DNA follows: TGCGCCAGCAGCTTGATTAGCGGGACGGGTGGTGGCTACACCTTC.

The chain carries TRBV7-3 and TRBJ1-2, with TRBD1 identical over 8 bases. Germline V gene data show CDR1 as SGHTA and CDR2 as FQGTGA. After removal of 3 bases from V and 6 bases from J, the junction contained 3 bases not matched to a gene. The CDR3 totals 13 residues. CDR3 protein: CASSLTGVDGYTF. In DNA form, the CDR3 reads TGTGCCAGCAGCTTGACAGGGGTAGATGGCTACACCTTC.

Comment on this clone: The same CDR3 can be traced to other DNA sequences in this sample. The V call is TRBV6-5, the J call TRBJ1-1, with 9 nucleotides matching TRBD1. V lost 5 bases, J lost 1 base, and 2 bases stayed unmatched. The germline gives CDR1 MNHEY, CDR2 SVGAGI. The CDR3 extends over 14 amino acids. The CDR3 bases are TGTGCCAGCAGTAGGACAGGGGCGAACACTGAAGCTTTCTTT. It encodes CASSRTGANTEAFF.

This chain connects TRBV6-5 to TRBJ1-6, with D possibly matching TRBD1 (6 bases). The ends were cut back, 7 bases at V and 5 bases at J, with 12 bases in the middle. Germline V gives CDR1 MNHEY, CDR2 SVGAGI. The CDR3 has 14 residues. The CDR3 sequence: CASIGTGHNSPLHF. CDR3 in DNA: TGTGCCAGCATTGGCACAGGGCATAATTCACCCCTCCACTTT.

V usage is TRBV25-1 and J usage is TRBJ1-1; D is ambiguous. The V end was cut by 4 bases, the J end by 1 base, with 10 bases between. Looked up from germline, CDR1 is MGHDK and CDR2 is SYGVNS. This CDR3 region has 14 residues. The CDR3 DNA reads TGTGCCAGCAGTGGGGCCCGGGGGAACACTGAAGCTTTCTTT. It yields the protein CASSGARGNTEAFF. The entire variable domain, with the rest obtained from reference TRBV25-1 and TRBJ1-1, is as follows: EADIYQTPRYLVIGTGKKITLECSQTMGHDKMYWYQQDPGMELHLIHYSYGVNSTEKGDLSSESTVSRIRTEHFPLTLESARPSHTSQYLCASSGARGNTEAFFGQGTRLTVV.

The chain recombines TRBV19 with TRBJ1-2; weak D call: TRBD1 (5 bases). CDR1 and CDR2 (germline): LNHDA, SQIVND (reference sequence). V was pared by 4 bases and J by 6 bases, with 9 bases between. The CDR3 covers 12 residues. CDR3 sequence: CASSKGHDGYTF. CDR3 DNA sequence: TGTGCCAGTAGTAAAGGACATGATGGCTACACCTTC.

The count of this clone is one. The chain links TRBV3-1 (or the pseudogene TRBV3-2) to TRBJ1-1; tentative D call: TRBD1 (5 bases). V was cut by 4 bases and J by 3 bases, with 9 bases left in between. The CDR3 totals 13 residues. Germline loops: CDR1 LGHDT, CDR2 YNNKEL (reference sequence). The CDR3 spells CASSRLQDTEAFF. The CDR3 DNA follows: TGTGCCAGCAGCCGGTTACAGGACACTGAAGCTTTCTTT.

The chain combines TRBV21-1 with TRBJ1-1. TRBV21-1 is classified as a pseudogene. CDR3 size: 13 residues. This chain's CDR3 is CASSKARRLLAFF. CDR3 in DNA: TGTGCCAGCAGCAAAGCAAGAAGACTTTTAGCTTTCTTT.